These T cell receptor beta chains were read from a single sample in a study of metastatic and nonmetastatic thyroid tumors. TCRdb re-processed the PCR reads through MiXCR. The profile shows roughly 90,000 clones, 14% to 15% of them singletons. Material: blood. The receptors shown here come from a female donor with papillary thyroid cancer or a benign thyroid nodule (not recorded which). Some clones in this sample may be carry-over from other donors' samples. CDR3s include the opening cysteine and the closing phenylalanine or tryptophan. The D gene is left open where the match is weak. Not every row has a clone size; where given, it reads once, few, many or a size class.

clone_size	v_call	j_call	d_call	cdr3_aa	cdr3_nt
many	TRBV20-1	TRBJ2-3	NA	CSAWDNTDTQYF	TGCAGTGCCTGGGACAACACAGATACGCAGTATTTT
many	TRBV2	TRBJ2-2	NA	CASKGEATGELFF	TGTGCCAGCAAGGGGGAGGCGACCGGGGAGCTGTTTTTT
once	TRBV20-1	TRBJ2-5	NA	CSARTLSGENQYF	TGCAGTGCTAGGACCCTCTCGGGGGAGAACCAGTACTTC
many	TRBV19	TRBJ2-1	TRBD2	CASSRGEVRYNEQFF	TGTGCCAGTAGTCGGGGGGAGGTGAGGTACAATGAGCAGTTCTTC
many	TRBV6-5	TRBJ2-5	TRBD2	CASSYSMTSAEETQYF	TGTGCCAGCAGTTACTCGATGACTAGCGCTGAAGAGACCCAGTACTTC
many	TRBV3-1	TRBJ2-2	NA	CASSVATRRTGELFF	TGTGCCAGCAGCGTCGCGACTAGACGGACCGGGGAGCTGTTTTTT
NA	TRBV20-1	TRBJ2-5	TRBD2	CSARAGGLAETQYF	TGCAGTGCTAGAGCCGGTGGACTAGCTGAGACCCAGTACTTC
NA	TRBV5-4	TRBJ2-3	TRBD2	CASSWTSGGSDTQYF	TGTGCCAGCAGCTGGACTAGCGGGGGTTCGGATACGCAGTATTTT
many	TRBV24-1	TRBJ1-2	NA	CATARGQGDRYTF	TGTGCCACCGCCCGCGGACAAGGGGATCGCTACACCTTC
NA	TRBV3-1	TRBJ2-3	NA	CASSRSGTQYF	TGTGCCAGCAGCCGGAGCGGTACGCAGTATTTT
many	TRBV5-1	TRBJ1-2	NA	CASSLDRVSPNGYTF	TGCGCCAGCAGCTTGGATCGGGTCAGTCCAAATGGCTACACCTTC
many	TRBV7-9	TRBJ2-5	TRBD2	CASSLSAGIETQYF	TGTGCCAGCAGCTTATCAGCGGGGATAGAGACCCAGTACTTC
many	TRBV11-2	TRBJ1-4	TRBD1	CASSLVGTGNEKLFF	TGTGCCAGCAGCTTAGTGGGGACAGGAAATGAAAAACTGTTTTTT
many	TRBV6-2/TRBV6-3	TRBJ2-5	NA	CASSYPGHRQETQYF	TGTGCCAGCAGTTACCCCGGACACCGCCAAGAGACCCAGTACTTC
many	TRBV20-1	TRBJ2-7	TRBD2	CSATPERGNEQYF	TGCAGCGCAACACCAGAGCGGGGGAACGAGCAGTACTTC
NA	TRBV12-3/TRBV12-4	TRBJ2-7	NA	CASSFPGSYEQYF	TGTGCCAGCAGTTTTCCAGGGAGCTACGAGCAGTACTTC
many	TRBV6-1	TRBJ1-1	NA	CASSEDLGTGNTEAFF	TGTGCCAGCAGTGAGGATCTGGGAACAGGGAACACTGAAGCTTTCTTT
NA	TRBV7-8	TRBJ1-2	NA	CASRLIAGDNYGYTF	TGTGCCAGCAGATTAATTGCAGGCGATAACTATGGCTACACCTTC
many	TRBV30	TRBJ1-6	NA	CAWSVEENSPLHF	TGTGCCTGGAGTGTGGAGGAAAATTCACCCCTCCACTTT
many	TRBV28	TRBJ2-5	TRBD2	CASSFRGLGEETQYF	TGTGCCAGCAGTTTCCGGGGACTAGGCGAAGAGACCCAGTACTTC